The 6 T cell receptor beta chains listed next were all sequenced from one sample in a study of regulatory dendritic cells for organ transplantation. Libraries were prepared by immunoSEQ multiplex PCR; TCRdb keeps only in-frame clonotypes and omits some of them. Among about 30,000 clones listed, approximately 82% were seen once. Sequences were obtained from naive CD4+ T cells from blood. Documented subset: CD45RA+ naive T cells. These receptors were collected from a human donor in good health.

This clone was seen only a few times. The J gene is TRBJ1-1, the V gene TRBV5-1; unclear D gene. CDR1 and CDR2 (germline): SGHRS, YFSETQ. Trimming removed 0 bases at V and 3 bases at J, with 9 bases between. This CDR3 has 14 amino acids. The CDR3 spells CASSLDGLHTEAFF. The CDR3 nucleotides are TGCGCCAGCAGCTTGGATGGCCTCCACACTGAAGCTTTCTTT.

V and J are TRBV6-5 and TRBJ2-3; D unresolved. The germline gives CDR1 MNHEY, CDR2 SVGAGI. V shed 0 bases and J shed 4 bases, with 8 bases lying between them. The CDR3 length is 14 residues. CDR3 in amino acids: CASSYSRFADTQYF. Here the CDR3 DNA reads TGTGCCAGCAGTTACTCACGGTTCGCAGATACGCAGTATTTT.

This clone was seen only a few times. The chain joins TRBV10-3 to TRBJ2-5; tentative D call: TRBD2 (5 bases). Germline values: CDR1 ENHRY, CDR2 SYGVKD. The CDR3 is made up of 12 amino acids. V shed 3 bases and J shed 3 bases, with 5 bases lying between them. Here the CDR3 DNA reads TGTGCCATCAGTGACGGGAAAGAGACCCAGTACTTC. Translation gives CAISDGKETQYF.

The chain links TRBV7-9 to TRBJ1-2, with a weak D call TRBD1 (6 bases). Trimming removed 3 bases at V and 4 bases at J, with 12 bases between. The CDR3 contains 14 residues. CDR1 and CDR2 from the germline V gene are SEHNR and FQNEAQ (reference sequence). The CDR3 region has the DNA TGTGCCAGCAGCTTCAGTAGGGACACCTATGGCTACACCTTC. It yields the protein CASSFSRDTYGYTF.

The chain has TRBV2 and TRBJ2-2, with a weak D call TRBD2 (5 bases). V was trimmed by 0 bases and J by 4 bases, leaving 6 bases between them. There are 14 residues in the CDR3. The germline gives CDR1 SNHLY, CDR2 FYNNEI. CDR3: CASSEARATGELFF. CDR3 nucleotide sequence: TGTGCCAGCAGTGAAGCGCGGGCCACCGGGGAGCTGTTTTTT.

The V and J genes are TRBV5-1 and TRBJ1-1; tentative D call: TRBD1 (5 bases). V was clipped by 7 bases and J by 4 bases, with 20 bases between them. The CDR3 totals 15 residues. CDR1 and CDR2 (germline): SGHRS, YFSETQ. The CDR3 loop reads CASSAGTAGITEAFF. The CDR3 DNA sequence: TGCGCCAGCTCAGCCGGGACCGCGGGGATCACTGAAGCTTTCTTT.